Listed below are T cell receptor beta chains from one sample, sequenced in a study of blood T cell repertoires in COVID-19. Profiling relied on immunoSEQ multiplex PCR, and the TCRdb table lists in-frame clones only, not all of them. The sample carries about 250,000 clones, around 85% recorded once. The material sequenced was peripheral blood. Every receptor here comes from a woman aged 35 to 49 with active or convalescent COVID-19. Each CDR3 is given with its conserved first and last residue. The D gene is left open where the match is weak. Size tells how often a clone was seen (once, few, many) or the class of an expanded clone, and some rows leave it out.

TRBV6-5	.	.	TRBJ1-5	TGTGCCAGCAGTTACTCCCCGGGGAATCAGCCCCAGCATTTT	CASSYSPGNQPQHF
TRBV9	.	.	TRBJ1-1	TGTGCCAGCAGCGTAGCCGTCTACACTGAAGCTTTCTTT	CASSVAVYTEAFF
TRBV20-1	TRBD1	.	TRBJ1-1	TGCAGGGGACAGGGCGGCACTGAAGCTTTCTTT	CRGQGGTEAFF
TRBV15	TRBD1	few	TRBJ1-6	TGTGCCACCAGCAGAGATAGACAGGGGGCTTCACCCCTCCACTTT	CATSRDRQGASPLHF
TRBV5-8	TRBD1	.	TRBJ2-5	TGTGCCAGCAGCCCAACCGGGACAGGGGCGTACCAAGAGACCCAGTACTTC	CASSPTGTGAYQETQYF
TRBV28	.	.	TRBJ1-2	TGTGCCAGCAGACCGACAGACGAGACTAACTATGGCTACACCTTC	CASRPTDETNYGYTF
TRBV27	TRBD1	few	TRBJ1-2	TGTGCCAGCAGTCGGGACAGGTCTTACTATGGCTACACCTTC	CASSRDRSYYGYTF
TRBV9	.	once	TRBJ2-7	TGTGCCAGCAGCCCGAGTGGGGCTAACACCTACGAGCAGTACTTC	CASSPSGANTYEQYF
TRBV7-2	.	.	TRBJ1-4	TGTGCCAGCAGCCTAACAGGGACGACTAATGAAAAACTGTTTTTT	CASSLTGTTNEKLFF
TRBV7-9	.	.	TRBJ1-4	TGTGCCAGCAGCTTAACCTCACTGGGGGCGACTAATGAAAAACTGTTTTTT	CASSLTSLGATNEKLFF
TRBV24-1	TRBD1	.	TRBJ1-1	TGTGCCACCAGTGATCCGACAGGGAGAAACACTGAAGCTTTCTTT	CATSDPTGRNTEAFF
TRBV5-6	TRBD1	few	TRBJ2-2	TGTGCCAGCAGCTTGGTCGGACAGGGCGGCACCGGGGAGCTGTTTTTT	CASSLVGQGGTGELFF
TRBV12-3/TRBV12-4	.	.	TRBJ1-5	TGTGCCAGCAGCCAAACGGGGCCCCAGCATTTT	CASSQTGPQHF
TRBV3-1/TRBV3-2	.	.	TRBJ1-2	TGTGCCAGCAGCCCACAGGGCTATGGCTACACCTTC	CASSPQGYGYTF
TRBV27	.	.	TRBJ2-1	TGTGCCAGCAGTACCTTTTTGCGTACTACCTCCAATGAGCAGTTCTTC	CASSTFLRTTSNEQFF
TRBV6-5	.	.	TRBJ1-4	TGTGCCAGCAGTAGAACCCCAGGGGTGGGAGAAAAACTGTTTTTT	CASSRTPGVGEKLFF
TRBV5-1	TRBD1	.	TRBJ2-7	TGCGCCAGCAGCAACCGGGACAGGGGCCGTTTCGACGAGCAGTACTTC	CASSNRDRGRFDEQYF
TRBV27	TRBD2	.	TRBJ2-4	TGTGCCAGCAGTTTCGGGGGGAAAAACATTCAGTACTTC	CASSFGGKNIQYF
TRBV5-6	.	.	TRBJ2-2	TGTGCCAGCACCCTTGTTCTAAACACCGGGGAGCTGTTTTTT	CASTLVLNTGELFF
TRBV14	TRBD2	.	TRBJ2-7	TGTGCCAGCAGCCCCTTCGGGCGGGGGTACTACGAGCAGTACTTC	CASSPFGRGYYEQYF
TRBV29-1	.	.	TRBJ1-3	TGCAGCGTGGGGGGAACCGGGGGAAACACCATATATTTT	CSVGGTGGNTIYF
TRBV5-4	.	.	TRBJ1-1	TGTGCCAGCAGCCTAGGCGGGGAGGGAACTGAAGCTTTCTTT	CASSLGGEGTEAFF
TRBV4-1	.	.	TRBJ1-2	TGCGCCAGCAGCCAACAGGATTTATCCGGATATGGCTACACCTTC	CASSQQDLSGYGYTF
TRBV14	TRBD1	once	TRBJ2-7	TGTGCCAGCACCCGGGACAGGGGGACAAGGCAGTACTTC	CASTRDRGTRQYF
TRBV2	TRBD1	.	TRBJ2-3	TGTGCCAGCAGTGAAGCGGGCTTAGGGGACAGGGGAGTAGATACGCAGTATTTT	CASSEAGLGDRGVDTQYF
TRBV30	.	.	TRBJ1-3	TGTGCCTGGAGTAGGACGGGGACATCTGGAAACACCATATATTTT	CAWSRTGTSGNTIYF
TRBV4-1	.	.	TRBJ2-4	TGCGCCAGCAGCCAATTACAGCTAGCCAAAAACATTCAGTACTTC	CASSQLQLAKNIQYF
TRBV10-3	.	few	TRBJ1-4	TGTGCCGCCTCTACGGGTGAAAAACTGTTTTTT	CAASTGEKLFF
TRBV28	TRBD2	.	TRBJ2-1	TGTGCCAGCAGGACTAGCGGGGGCCCCAATGAGCAGTTCTTC	CASRTSGGPNEQFF
TRBV10-2	TRBD2	.	TRBJ2-5	TGCGCCAGCAGTCTTACTAGCGGGGGGACCCAAGAGACCCAGTACTTC	CASSLTSGGTQETQYF
TRBV5-6	TRBD1	.	TRBJ1-4	TGTGCCAGCAGCCTGACGGACAGGCCGGACAATGAAAAACTGTTTTTT	CASSLTDRPDNEKLFF
TRBV28	TRBD1	.	TRBJ1-6	TGTGCCAGCCGACCCGACAGGGTTTCGAATTCACCCCTCCACTTT	CASRPDRVSNSPLHF
TRBV9	TRBD2	.	TRBJ2-1	TGTGCCAGCAGCGCTGGACTAGCGGGGGTTTCCTACAATGAGCAGTTCTTC	CASSAGLAGVSYNEQFF
TRBV6-5	.	.	TRBJ1-5	TGTGCCAGCAGCCCCGACGGAGGGCGCAATCAGCCCCAGCATTTT	CASSPDGGRNQPQHF
TRBV6-1	.	.	TRBJ1-3	TGTGCCAGCAGTGAATTCAGGGGCCAGGGAAACACCATATATTTT	CASSEFRGQGNTIYF
TRBV7-9	.	.	TRBJ2-1	TGTGCCAGCAGCTTAGCGGGGGCTCCCTACAATGAGCAGTTCTTC	CASSLAGAPYNEQFF
TRBV6-5	TRBD1	.	TRBJ2-5	TGTGCCAGCAGTACCCGGACAGGGGGGCAAGAGACCCAGTACTTC	CASSTRTGGQETQYF
TRBV7-9	TRBD1	.	TRBJ1-2	TGTGCCAGCACCCCCTCCACCCTACAGGGGGCTAACTATGGCTACACCTTC	CASTPSTLQGANYGYTF
TRBV28	TRBD1	.	TRBJ1-6	TGTGCCAGCAGTTGGACAGGGGATAATTCACCCCTCCACTTT	CASSWTGDNSPLHF
TRBV27	.	.	TRBJ1-2	TGTGCCAGCAGTTTTTCACACGGGGTTGGGTCTTCGTACACCTTC	CASSFSHGVGSSYTF
TRBV7-3	.	.	TRBJ1-3	TGTGCCAGCAGCTTACACGTCAGGGGAACCGAAGGAAACACCATATATTTT	CASSLHVRGTEGNTIYF
TRBV25-1	TRBD1	.	TRBJ2-3	TGTGCCAGCGACGACAGTAGGGGGCACACAGATACGCAGTATTTT	CASDDSRGHTDTQYF
TRBV28	.	few	TRBJ2-3	TGTGCCAGCAGTCCGAACAGGGGGGGGACAGATACGCAGTATTTT	CASSPNRGGTDTQYF
TRBV28	.	.	TRBJ1-2	TGTGCCAGCTCACAGGTTCCCCTCTATGGCTACACCTTC	CASSQVPLYGYTF
TRBV25-1	.	.	TRBJ1-6	TGTGCCAGCAAGACAGTATCTAATTCACCCCTCCACTTT	CASKTVSNSPLHF
TRBV3-1/TRBV3-2	.	.	TRBJ1-1	TGTGCCAGCAGCCAATCGGTACCGAACACTGAAGCTTTCTTT	CASSQSVPNTEAFF
TRBV6-2/TRBV6-3	.	.	TRBJ1-2	TGTGCCAGCAGTACTCGGTGGGGGGGTGTTAAAGGCTACACCTTC	CASSTRWGGVKGYTF
TRBV4-1	.	.	TRBJ1-2	TGCGCCAGCAGCCTAAGGGGGAACTATGGCTACACCTTC	CASSLRGNYGYTF
TRBV3-1/TRBV3-2	TRBD1	.	TRBJ1-2	TGTGCCAGCAGCCACGGACAGGGGCTAGGCTACACCTTC	CASSHGQGLGYTF
TRBV6-2/TRBV6-3	.	.	TRBJ1-5	TGTGCCAGCAGTTGGAACCCTACGGGGGGAGGTCAGCCCCAGCATTTT	CASSWNPTGGGQPQHF
TRBV6-5	TRBD1	.	TRBJ1-5	TGTGCCAGCAGTCCTGGACAGGGGCCGGGCCAGCCCCAGCATTTT	CASSPGQGPGQPQHF
TRBV7-7	TRBD2	.	TRBJ2-3	TGTGCCAGCAGCGTCGGACTAGCGGAGACAGATACGCAGTATTTT	CASSVGLAETDTQYF
TRBV18	TRBD1	.	TRBJ1-1	TGTGCCAGCTCCCGCGACAGGGTGAACACTGAAGCTTTCTTT	CASSRDRVNTEAFF
TRBV28	.	few	TRBJ1-3	TGTGCCAGCGGAAGTGGGGGCTTGGGAAACACCATATATTTT	CASGSGGLGNTIYF